This TCR beta chain comes out of a study of T cell responses to AZD1222 COVID-19 vaccine. General study results and limits: Compared with day 0, the breadth and depth of the Spike-specific TCR repertoire rose significantly after two doses of AZD1222. Sampling that yielded the repertoires occurred only after the peak T cell response. Spike-wide coverage was observed for vaccine-associated CD4 TCRs, with dominant responses at 160-218 and 743-854. Donors in the cohort were predominantly white British and more often female, and clonal diversity was possibly underestimated.

Sequenced by immunoSEQ multiplex PCR; TCRdb stores in-frame clones only, minus some. The sample lists around 270,000 clones, roughly 93% occurring once. The CDR3 extends over 13 amino acids. V was trimmed by 3 bases and J by 3 bases, leaving 5 bases between them. The germline gives CDR1 KGHSH, CDR2 LQKENI. A remark on this clone: Antigen specificity is unknown.

The gene calls are TRBV18 and TRBJ2-2; D gene unclear. The sequences come from peripheral blood, collected 28 days after the second AZD1222 dose. The receptor's source is an adult who received the AZD1222 COVID-19 vaccine. The CDR3 nucleotides read TGTGCCAGCTCACCCCGAGACACCGGGGAGCTGTTTTTT. This gives the protein CASSPRDTGELFF.